This T cell receptor beta chain was obtained from a study of vaccination and CD4 T cells after COVID-19 (dated by TCRdb to 2022 to 2024). As for the study more broadly: Convalescent patients had a positive SARS-CoV-2 result on nasal swab PCR, and of these patients, several had mild disease and one had severe disease. As controls, cultures received a CEFX viral epitope pool (the positive control), an HIV-1 Nef peptide pool (the negative control), or no peptide at all. The convalescent cohort included six males and four females, with two Hispanic individuals, seven Caucasians, two Asians and one multiracial person. Each participant got two doses of either the Pfizer-BioNTech BNT162b2 vaccine (n=8) or the Moderna mRNA-1273 vaccine (n=2). In roughly 11 COVID-19 convalescent patients and several infection-naive healthy vaccine recipients, the spike-specific CD4+ TCR repertoire before mRNA vaccination was compared with the repertoire after mRNA vaccination. For stimulating the cultures, overlapping spike peptide pools were used, derived from SARS-CoV-2 as well as from the common cold coronaviruses HCoV-NL63, HCoV-OC43 and HCoV-229E. Post-COVID blood samples from convalescent patients were collected a median of about 100 days after diagnosis, with a range of about 35 to 161 days. Post-vaccine blood samples were collected a median of around 2.5 months after the second vaccine dose, ranging from roughly 13 to 250 days. Study-level results and caveats: Although the median number of SARS-CoV-2-reactive clonotypes went up from some 23 after infection to some 38 after vaccination, the increase was not significant. The number of convalescent patients in the study was relatively small, and the study did not examine early timepoints following natural infection. Among convalescent patients, a median about 90% of the SARS-CoV-2-reactive clones seen after vaccination appeared only after vaccination, which suggests priming specific to the vaccine. Of the vaccine-specific clones in convalescent patients, 304 of 307, or nearly all, reacted only to SARS-CoV-2 spike and did not cross-react with common cold coronaviruses.

According to the study, the label for this sample's treatment or condition signals: approximately 9-day PBMC culture with coronavirus spike peptide pools or control peptides (ViraFEST assay). To expand antigen-specific T cells with peptide pools and then pick out the expanded clonotypes through TCR sequencing, the study relied on the ViraFEST assay. Positive SARS-CoV-2 PCR tests in the convalescent patients dated from March to December 2020, before Alpha, Beta and Delta variants emerged in the United States. Each well held around 2.1 million PBMCs cultured with approximately 9.2 ug/ml peptide pools in IMDM containing around 5% human AB serum and 10 IU/ml IL-2. Half of the culture medium was replaced with fresh IL-2-containing medium on days 3 and 7. After 10 to 11 days of culture, CD4+ T cells were isolated by negative selection with the EasySep CD4+ T cell isolation kit. Ficoll-Paque Plus gradient centrifugation was used to isolate PBMCs from whole blood, and the isolated PBMCs were then either used fresh or cryopreserved at -140C. Each culture condition was generally run in triplicate wells.

Receptors were amplified or captured by PCR. DNA from cultured CD4+ T cells underwent TCR sequencing with the Oncomine TCR Beta short-read assay at the Johns Hopkins FTIC core. The QIAamp micro DNA kit was used to extract genomic DNA from the cultured CD4+ T cells. Oncomine TCR Beta libraries from cultured CD4+ T cells were pooled using unique dual indexes and sequenced on an Illumina iSeq 100. Per the source publication's procedure: Non-productive sequences were filtered out, and CDR3s that did not start with C, did not end with F or W, or were shorter than 7 amino acids were discarded. The MANAFEST web application identified antigen-specific clonotypes by comparing peptide-stimulated wells against reference wells and other culture wells. Positive clones required FDR below 0.05, an odds ratio above 5, and productive frequency above 0.1% in at least two of three replicate wells. Cross-reactive clonotypes were defined as significantly expanded in both SARS-CoV-2 spike wells and at least one common cold coronavirus spike condition. CDR3 homology was assessed with Levenshtein distances (stringdist) and unrooted phylogenetic trees (ape) in R version 3.6.1. TCRdb trimmed public reads at Q25 via fastp, called clones via MiXCR and kept in-frame beta chains. Rows with one shared CDR3 protein collapse into an entry with the most common genes and DNA. It is TCRdb's table, rather than the study itself, that gives the V and J calls and clone size. In this sample the table shows around 8,300 distinct CDR3 sequences, roughly 53% of which occur a single time. The ten largest clonotypes hold approximately 21% of the sample.

Spanning cysteine to phenylalanine, the CDR3 consists of 18 amino acids. The CDR3 DNA has 54 bases and is translated from base 1. The V end gives up 6 bases and the J end 0 bases, leaving 9 bases in the junction not matched to a gene. This clonotype is categorized as hyperexpanded (1% or more). Its antigen remains unidentified. No base quality information exists; no much larger clone differs at one position. The sequenced material came from CD4+ T cells from blood, cultured in vitro. The chain is made from TRBV12-3 or TRBV12-4 and TRBJ1-6, with 9 bases in between that match TRBD1. This sequence was found in a human donor who had recovered from COVID-19. CDR3 sequence: CASSRTGTGSSYNSPLHF. The DNA reads TGTGCCAGCAGCAGGACCGGGACAGGGAGCTCCTATAATTCACCCCTCCACTTT.